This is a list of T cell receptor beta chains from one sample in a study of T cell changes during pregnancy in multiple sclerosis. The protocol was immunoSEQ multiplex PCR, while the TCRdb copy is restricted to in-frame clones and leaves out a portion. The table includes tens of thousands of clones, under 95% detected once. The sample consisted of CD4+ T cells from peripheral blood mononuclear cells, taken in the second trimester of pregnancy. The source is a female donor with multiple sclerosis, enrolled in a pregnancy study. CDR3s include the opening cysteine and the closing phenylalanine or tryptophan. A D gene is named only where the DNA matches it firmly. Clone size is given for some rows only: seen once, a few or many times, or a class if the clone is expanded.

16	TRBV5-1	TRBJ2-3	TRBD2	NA	CASSSTGTSGEDTQYF	TGCGCCAGCAGCTCGACCGGGACTAGCGGGGAGGATACGCAGTATTTT
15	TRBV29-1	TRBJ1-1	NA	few	CSVLNRDTVNTEAFF	TGCAGCGTCCTGAACCGGGACACAGTAAACACTGAAGCTTTCTTT
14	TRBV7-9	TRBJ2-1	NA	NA	CASSLDEPYNEQFF	TGTGCCAGCAGCTTAGATGAGCCCTACAATGAGCAGTTCTTC
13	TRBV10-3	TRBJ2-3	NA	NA	CAINEGDTDTQYF	TGTGCCATCAACGAGGGAGACACAGATACGCAGTATTTT
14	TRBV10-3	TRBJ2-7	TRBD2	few	CAISITSGVYEQYF	TGTGCCATCAGCATTACTAGCGGAGTCTACGAGCAGTACTTC
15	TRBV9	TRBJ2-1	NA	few	CASSATESSYNEQFF	TGTGCCAGCAGCGCAACAGAGTCCTCCTACAATGAGCAGTTCTTC
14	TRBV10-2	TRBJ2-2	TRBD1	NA	CASKDRGRSAELFF	TGCGCCAGCAAGGACAGGGGGCGCTCGGCGGAGCTGTTTTTT
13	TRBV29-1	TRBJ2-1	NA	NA	CSVDSALYNEQFF	TGCAGCGTTGATAGCGCCCTCTACAATGAGCAGTTCTTC
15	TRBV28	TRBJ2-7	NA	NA	CASSLEAGSSYEQYF	TGTGCCAGCAGTTTAGAAGCAGGGTCGAGCTACGAGCAGTACTTC
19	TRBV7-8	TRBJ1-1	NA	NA	CASSSPLTRGPTLNTEAFF	TGTGCCAGCAGCTCCCCCCTGACCAGGGGCCCTACTTTGAACACTGAAGCTTTCTTT
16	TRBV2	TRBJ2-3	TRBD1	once	CASRALGQGVADTQYF	TGTGCCAGCAGGGCCCTGGGACAGGGGGTGGCAGATACGCAGTATTTT
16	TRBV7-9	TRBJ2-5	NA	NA	CASSPIPGLSEETQYF	TGTGCCAGCAGCCCAATTCCGGGACTGTCGGAAGAGACCCAGTACTTC
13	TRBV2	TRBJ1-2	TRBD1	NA	CASSDDRGGGYTF	TGTGCCAGCAGCGATGACAGGGGGGGTGGCTACACCTTC
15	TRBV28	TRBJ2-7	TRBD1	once	CASSVRTGSSYEQYF	TGTGCCAGCAGTGTCCGGACAGGGAGCTCCTACGAGCAGTACTTC
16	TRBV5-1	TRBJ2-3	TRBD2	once	CASSFGGSGYTDTQYF	TGCGCCAGCAGCTTTGGGGGTAGCGGGTACACAGATACGCAGTATTTT
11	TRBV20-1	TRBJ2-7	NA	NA	CSASAEYEQYF	TGCAGTGCTAGCGCGGAGTACGAGCAGTACTTC
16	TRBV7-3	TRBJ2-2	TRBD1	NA	CASSFTGTGYTGELFF	TGTGCCAGCAGCTTTACCGGGACAGGATACACCGGGGAGCTGTTTTTT
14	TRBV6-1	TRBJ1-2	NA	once	CASSEAATSVYHTF	TGTGCCAGCAGTGAAGCAGCGACGTCAGTCTACCACACCTTC
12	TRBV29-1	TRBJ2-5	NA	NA	CSVAVTQETQYF	TGCAGCGTTGCGGTAACCCAAGAGACCCAGTACTTC
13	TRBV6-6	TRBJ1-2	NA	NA	CASSPGVNYGYTF	TGTGCCAGCAGTCCAGGGGTAAACTATGGCTACACCTTC
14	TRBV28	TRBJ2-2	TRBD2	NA	CATIAGLNTGELFF	TGTGCCACTATAGCGGGTTTAAACACCGGGGAGCTGTTTTTT
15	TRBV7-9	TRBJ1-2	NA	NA	CASSQIGEQNYGYTF	TGTGCCAGCAGTCAAATCGGCGAACAGAACTATGGCTACACCTTC
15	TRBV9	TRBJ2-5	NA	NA	CASSVSLGAGETQYF	TGTGCCAGCAGCGTATCTCTGGGGGCAGGGGAGACCCAGTACTTC